This T cell receptor (beta chain) was observed in a study of identical twins. General study results and limits: Weaker excess twin sharing was observed in beta out-of-frame sequences.

TCRdb itself ran the 5' RACE reads through MiXCR, one entry per CDR3 protein. This table has 200,000 or so distinct CDR3 sequences, around 8.1% appearing once. The V end lost 3 bases, the J end lost 5 bases, and 17 bases lay between the germline ends. This CDR3 has 14 residues. Germline CDR1 is DFQATT and CDR2 is SNEGSKA (reference sequence). This clonotype was counted only a few times. The antigen remains unidentified. The data also belong to a second study, concerning yellow fever vaccine responses in identical twins.

The chain employs TRBV20-1 and TRBJ2-7; TRBD2 is a possible D gene (5 bases). This receptor was identified in a woman younger than 35 in good health. Sequencing was performed on memory (CD45RO+) T cells sorted from blood. The DNA for the CDR3 is TGCAGTGCTAGCTTCCGGACTGGAAAGGACGAGCAGTACTTC. Residues: CSASFRTGKDEQYF.